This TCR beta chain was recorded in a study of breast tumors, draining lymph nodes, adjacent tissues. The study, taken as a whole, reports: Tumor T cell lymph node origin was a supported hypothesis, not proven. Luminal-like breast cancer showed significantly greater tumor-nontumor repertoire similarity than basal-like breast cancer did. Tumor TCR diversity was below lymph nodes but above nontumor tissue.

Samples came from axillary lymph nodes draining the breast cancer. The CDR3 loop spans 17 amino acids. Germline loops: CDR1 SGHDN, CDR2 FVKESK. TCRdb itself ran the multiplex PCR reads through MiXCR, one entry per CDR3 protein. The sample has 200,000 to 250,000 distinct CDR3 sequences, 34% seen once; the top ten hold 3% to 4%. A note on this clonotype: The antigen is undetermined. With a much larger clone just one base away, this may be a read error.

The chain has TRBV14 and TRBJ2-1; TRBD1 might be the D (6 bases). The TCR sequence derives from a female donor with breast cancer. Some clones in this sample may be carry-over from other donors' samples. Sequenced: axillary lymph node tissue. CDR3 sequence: CASSHRPTGIPYTEQFF. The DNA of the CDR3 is TGTGCCAGCAGCCACCGCCCCACAGGGATCCCCTACACTGAGCAGTTCTTC.